This TCR beta chain was captured in a study of breast tumors, draining lymph nodes, adjacent tissues. Study observations and caveats: Luminal-like breast cancer showed significantly greater tumor-nontumor repertoire similarity than basal-like breast cancer did. Tumor repertoires ranked between lymph nodes and nontumor tissue in diversity, with V and J gene preferences.

One entry per CDR3 protein results from TCRdb running MiXCR on the multiplex PCR reads. The data hold approximately 150,000 distinct CDR3 sequences, with around 33% observed a single time. The CDR3 covers 13 residues. With 5 bases removed from V and 6 bases from J, the gap between germline ends came to 11 bases. Germline V gene sequence: CDR1 SGHTA, CDR2 FQGTGA. Axillary draining lymph nodes of breast cancer patients supplied the node samples. This clonotype occurred many times. Its antigen is as yet unknown. The chain joins TRBV7-3 to TRBJ1-5; D may be TRBD1 (6 bases). This TCR was sampled from a female donor with breast cancer. Some clones in this sample may be carry-over from other donors' samples. Sequencing was performed on axillary lymph node tissue. CDR3 protein: CASSPQGGQPQHF. In DNA form, the CDR3 reads TGTGCCAGCAGCCCACAGGGAGGTCAGCCCCAGCATTTT.